This T cell receptor (beta chain) was captured by sequencing in a study of Tregs in tolerant kidney transplant recipients. The study's findings and limits: Few patients were studied, so findings need validation in larger groups.

Comments on this clone: Its antigen is undetermined.

An overnight rest at 37°C with around 200 IU/ml IL-2 preceded regulatory T cell sorting from thawed PBMCs. Per germline, CDR1 ENHRY and CDR2 SYGVKD. The CDR3 contains 13 residues. The J segment lost 4 bases and the V segment lost 7 bases, leaving 6 bases of the junction unmatched. Method: immunoSEQ multiplex PCR; TCRdb's copy keeps in-frame clones and lacks some. The table lists about 17,000 clones, 65% to 90% of them singletons, with 2% to 2.5% in the top ten. This TCR was recovered from a human donor in good health. Sequencing used Tregs from blood. The chain links TRBV10-3 to TRBJ1-2, with 7 bases aligning to TRBD1. Here the CDR3 DNA reads TGTGCCATCACCGAGGGACAGACCTATGGCTACACCTTC. As protein: CAITEGQTYGYTF.